This is a list of T cell receptor beta chains from one sample in a study of blood T cell repertoires in COVID-19. Data came from immunoSEQ multiplex PCR; TCRdb stores just in-frame clones and leaves some out. The sample lists under 250,000 clones; approximately 89% were seen once. The sequencing input was peripheral blood. These receptors all stem from a woman aged 60 to 75 who had recovered from COVID-19. The CDR3 runs from the conserved cysteine through the conserved F or W. A D gene is named only where the DNA matches it firmly. Clone size appears in some rows only: once, few, many, or a class for an expanded clone.

>NA|NA|TRBV4-1|TRBJ2-1
TGCGCCAGCAGCCACCCCGCTGACAGCCAGGATGATGAGCAGTTCTTC
CASSHPADSQDDEQFF
>NA|TRBD2|TRBV13|TRBJ2-1
TGTGCCAGCAGCTTACTCTTAGCGGGAGACAATGAGCAGTTCTTC
CASSLLLAGDNEQFF
>NA|NA|TRBV5-6|TRBJ1-2
TGTGCCAGCAGCCCAACAGGGTGGGAGTGGGGCTACACCTTC
CASSPTGWEWGYTF
>NA|NA|TRBV3-1/TRBV3-2|TRBJ1-1
TGTGCCAGCAGCCAATTTGTTGGGGGAGGGGAAGCTTTCTTT
CASSQFVGGGEAFF
>once|TRBD2|TRBV9|TRBJ2-5
TGTGCCAGCAGCGTAGGGGGACTAGCGGGGGTCCAAGAGACCCAGTACTTC
CASSVGGLAGVQETQYF
>NA|NA|TRBV4-1|TRBJ1-4
TGCGCCAGCAGCCAAGGAGGGAATAATGAAAAACTGTTTTTT
CASSQGGNNEKLFF
>NA|TRBD1|TRBV5-1|TRBJ2-2
TGCGCCAGCAGCTCTCCGGGACAGGCTGCCGGGGAGCTGTTTTTT
CASSSPGQAAGELFF
>NA|NA|TRBV7-2|TRBJ1-2
TGTGCCAGCACCGGACAGTCTCTCTTGAACTATGGCTACACCTTC
CASTGQSLLNYGYTF
>NA|TRBD1|TRBV5-1|TRBJ2-1
TGCGCCAGCAGCTTGGCACAGGGGGCCGGGAATGAGCAGTTCTTC
CASSLAQGAGNEQFF
>NA|NA|TRBV5-3|TRBJ2-1
TGTGCCAGAAGCGACCCCTTACAGGGTGGATCCTACAATGAGCAGTTCTTC
CARSDPLQGGSYNEQFF
>NA|NA|TRBV5-1|TRBJ1-4
TGCGCCAGCAGCTTCGGGGTTGCAACTAATGAAAAACTGTTTTTT
CASSFGVATNEKLFF
>NA|TRBD1|TRBV9|TRBJ1-6
TGTGCCAGCAGCGTAGGTGGACAGGGAATGAGTTCACCCCTCCACTTT
CASSVGGQGMSSPLHF
>NA|NA|TRBV4-3|TRBJ2-5
TGCGCCAGCAGCCCAGTGGGCCGACAAGAGACCCAGTACTTC
CASSPVGRQETQYF
>NA|TRBD2|TRBV4-2|TRBJ2-5
TGTGCCAGCAGCCAACCACTAGCGGGGGTAGAAGAGACCCAGTACTTC
CASSQPLAGVEETQYF
>NA|NA|TRBV11-3|TRBJ2-3
TGTGCCAGCAGCTTAGGGAGGGGAGATACGCAGTATTTT
CASSLGRGDTQYF
>NA|TRBD1|TRBV28|TRBJ1-1
TGTGCCAGCAACCCTTCTACAGGGGGCAGGGGCACTGAAGCTTTCTTT
CASNPSTGGRGTEAFF
>NA|NA|TRBV11-2|TRBJ2-5
TGTGCCAGCAGCTTAGGGGCGGAGACCCAGTACTTC
CASSLGAETQYF
>NA|TRBD1|TRBV9|TRBJ1-2
TGTGCCAGCAGCGTAGCTACCGGGACAGTTAATGGCTACACCTTC
CASSVATGTVNGYTF
>NA|NA|TRBV19|TRBJ2-3
TGTGCCAGTAGTTCAAGACTCCTAAATCGTGGTACGCAGTATTTT
CASSSRLLNRGTQYF
>NA|TRBD1|TRBV9|TRBJ1-4
TGTGCCAGCAGCGTAGGGACAGGCAATGAAAAACTGTTTTTT
CASSVGTGNEKLFF
>NA|TRBD1|TRBV6-5|TRBJ2-2
TGTGCCAGCAGTTCCGGGACAGGGCACACCGGGGAGCTGTTTTTT
CASSSGTGHTGELFF
>NA|NA|TRBV28|TRBJ1-3
TGTGCCAGCAGTTTCCGACATTTTGGAAACACCATATATTTT
CASSFRHFGNTIYF
>NA|TRBD1|TRBV10-3|TRBJ2-7
TGTGCCATCAGTGATTTGGGGACAGGGGGCAGGTACGAGCAGTACTTC
CAISDLGTGGRYEQYF
>NA|TRBD1|TRBV13|TRBJ1-2
TGTGCCAGCAGTCTATGGACAGGGCGGACGGATGGCTACACCTTC
CASSLWTGRTDGYTF
>NA|NA|TRBV4-3|TRBJ1-6
TGCGCCAGCAGCCAAGATAGCAGGACTGGGTACGGTGCACCCCTCCACTTT
CASSQDSRTGYGAPLHF
>NA|TRBD2|TRBV7-2|TRBJ2-7
TGTGCCAGCAGCCCGATGGGACTAGCGGGGGTTGTTAATTTCTACGAGCAGTACTTC
CASSPMGLAGVVNFYEQYF
>NA|NA|TRBV5-1|TRBJ2-7
TGCGCCAGCAGCTTTACAGGGAGCTACGAGCAGTACTTC
CASSFTGSYEQYF
>NA|NA|TRBV1|TRBJ2-1
TGCACCAGCAGCCAAGATAGCGGGGGGCGGAATGAGCAGTTCTTC
CTSSQDSGGRNEQFF
>NA|TRBD1|TRBV5-1|TRBJ1-3
TGCGCCAGCAGCTCGACAGGGTCCCCTGGAAACACCATATATTTT
CASSSTGSPGNTIYF
>few|TRBD2|TRBV7-2|TRBJ2-3
TGTGCCAGCAGCTTAGAACTAGCGGAAGATACGCAGTATTTT
CASSLELAEDTQYF
>once|NA|TRBV12-5|TRBJ1-1
TGTGCTAGTAGGGGAAAAGGGCAGGGAAACACTGAAGCTTTCTTT
CASRGKGQGNTEAFF
>NA|NA|TRBV5-1|TRBJ1-6
TGCGCCAGCAGCTTCTCCGAACTTTCTAATTCACCCCTCCACTTT
CASSFSELSNSPLHF
>NA|NA|TRBV12-3/TRBV12-4|TRBJ2-4
TGTGCCAGCAGTTTAGTGAGGTTTAGGCTGTACTTC
CASSLVRFRLYF
>few|NA|TRBV7-3|TRBJ2-2
TGTGCCAGCAGGTGGGGCACGAACACCGGGGAGCTGTTTTTT
CASRWGTNTGELFF
>NA|TRBD2|TRBV6-4|TRBJ2-3
TGTGCCAGCAGTTCCGGGACTAGCGCAGGAAATACGCAGTATTTT
CASSSGTSAGNTQYF
>NA|TRBD2|TRBV5-4|TRBJ2-5
TGTGCCAGCAGCTCAGACGGGGGGGCCTCGGGAGAGACCCAGTACTTC
CASSSDGGASGETQYF
>NA|TRBD1|TRBV16|TRBJ1-5
TGTGCCAGCACCCATTCACCGGGACAGGCAACAGATCAGCCCCAGCATTTT
CASTHSPGQATDQPQHF
>NA|NA|TRBV29-1|TRBJ2-5
TGCAGCGTTGGTTGGGGGCAGGAGACCCAGTACTTC
CSVGWGQETQYF
>few|NA|TRBV29-1|TRBJ2-5
TGCAGCGGGGGGGGACAGCTCCAGACCCAGTACTTC
CSGGGQLQTQYF
>NA|NA|TRBV24-1|TRBJ2-7
TGTGCCACCAGTGATTTGAACGACAACGAGCAGTACTTC
CATSDLNDNEQYF
>many|NA|TRBV5-6|TRBJ2-2
TGTGCCAGCAGCGGCCCGAACACCGGGGAGCTGTTTTTT
CASSGPNTGELFF
>NA|TRBD1|TRBV6-5|TRBJ2-5
TGTGCCAGCAGCTGGAACAGGGGTGAAGAGACCCAGTACTTC
CASSWNRGEETQYF
>NA|TRBD1|TRBV28|TRBJ1-2
TGTGCCAGCAGGACAGGGGGCACGTTTGGCTACACCTTC
CASRTGGTFGYTF
>few|TRBD2|TRBV6-2/TRBV6-3|TRBJ2-5
TGTGCCAGCAGTAACACACTAGCGGGGGGGCGCGAGACCCAGTACTTC
CASSNTLAGGRETQYF
>NA|NA|TRBV3-1/TRBV3-2|TRBJ2-1
TGTGCCAGCAGCCCAGGGGACGACCCCTGGGCCTACAATGAGCAGTTCTTC
CASSPGDDPWAYNEQFF
>NA|NA|TRBV12-3/TRBV12-4|TRBJ1-1
TGTGCCAGCAGTTTAATCAGGAACACTGAAGCTTTCTTT
CASSLIRNTEAFF
>NA|NA|TRBV3-1/TRBV3-2|TRBJ1-6
TGTGCCAGCAGCCAATGGGAGGAGGGCTCCCTCCACTTT
CASSQWEEGSLHF
>NA|TRBD1|TRBV2|TRBJ1-6
TGTGCCATCGCAAGGGGACAGGGGGCAATTTCACCCCTCCACTTT
CAIARGQGAISPLHF
>NA|NA|TRBV18|TRBJ1-6
TGTGCCAGCTCACCACCGGCCTCCTATAATTCACCCCTCCACTTT
CASSPPASYNSPLHF
>NA|NA|TRBV29-1|TRBJ1-2
TGCAGCGTTGAAGGTTGGCAGGGTCTCGGCTACACCTTC
CSVEGWQGLGYTF
>NA|TRBD2|TRBV4-3|TRBJ2-1
TGCGCCAGCAGCCAAGATCGGCTAGCGGGGGGCTATTACAATGAGCAGTTCTTC
CASSQDRLAGGYYNEQFF
>NA|NA|TRBV3-1/TRBV3-2|TRBJ2-3
TGTGCCAGCAGCCAAGAACTATTCACAGATACGCAGTATTTT
CASSQELFTDTQYF
>NA|TRBD1|TRBV7-2|TRBJ2-7
TGTGCCAGCAGCGGACAGGTGGACTACGAGCAGTACTTC
CASSGQVDYEQYF